What follows are 4 T cell receptor beta chains derived from one specimen sequenced in a study of T-cell memory formation after mild COVID-19. TCRdb recomputed calls from the 5' RACE reads with MiXCR, one row per CDR3 protein. The sample has 150,000 to 200,000 distinct CDR3 sequences, about a fifth seen once. Input material: PBMCs or a T cell subset sorted from them (not recorded which). These receptors all come from an adult woman who had mild COVID-19 (a few samples of this study predate the infection). Cell type and time point are not known.

In this sample, this clonotype turned up a few times. The chain recombines TRBV7-8 with TRBJ2-5; no reliable D call. V gave up 4 bases and J gave up 1 base, with 10 bases separating them. There are 14 residues in the CDR3. Per germline, CDR1 SGHVS and CDR2 FQNEAQ. The CDR3 is CASSSQTPQETQYF. CDR3 bases: TGTGCCAGCAGCTCCCAGACCCCCCAAGAGACCCAGTACTTC.

A few counts support this clonotype. V and J are TRBV24-1 and TRBJ2-1; tentatively, D is TRBD2 (5 bases). With 2 bases removed from V and 6 bases from J, the gap between germline ends came to 22 bases. This CDR3 has 18 residues. Germline assignment: CDR1 KGHDR and CDR2 SFDVKD. CDR3 sequence: CATSDSHAGLLISNEQFF. The CDR3 nucleotides are TGTGCCACCAGTGATTCCCACGCGGGTCTGTTGATTAGCAATGAGCAGTTCTTC.

This clonotype appeared a few times. The V and J genes are TRBV7-6 and TRBJ2-1; possibly TRBD2 for D (6 bases). CDR3 length equals 16 residues. Germline CDR1 reads SGHVS; CDR2 reads FNYEAQ. The V end was cut by 1 base, the J end by 0 bases, with 10 bases between. CDR3 amino acids: CASSLGAGPSYNEQFF. CDR3 bases: TGTGCCAGCAGCTTAGGCGCGGGACCCTCCTACAATGAGCAGTTCTTC. The whole variable domain, remainder taken from reference TRBV7-6 and TRBJ2-1, is GAGVSQSPRYKVTKRGQDVALRCDPISGHVSLYWYRQALGQGPEFLTYFNYEAQQDKSGLPNDRFSAERPEGSISTLTIQRTEQRDSAMYRCASSLGAGPSYNEQFFGPGTRLTVL.

This clonotype was seen a few times. The genes are TRBV7-9 and TRBJ2-3; 11 bases map to TRBD2. Germline CDR1 reads SEHNR; CDR2 reads FQNEAQ (reference sequence). The CDR3 contains 18 residues. With 2 bases clipped from V and 2 bases from J, the junction kept 9 bases outside the gene matches. CDR3 bases: TGTGCCAGCAGCTTAAATCGGGGACTAGCGGAATACACAGATACGCAGTATTTT. Translation gives CASSLNRGLAEYTDTQYF. The variable domain in full, completed from reference TRBV7-9 and TRBJ2-3, reads DTGVSQNPRHKITKRGQNVTFRCDPISEHNRLYWYRQTLGQGPEFLTYFQNEAQLEKSRLLSDRFSAERPKGSFSTLEIQRTEQGDSAMYLCASSLNRGLAEYTDTQYFGPGTRLTVL.